These 7 T cell receptor beta chains originate from one sample sequenced in a study of blood T cell repertoires in COVID-19. Profiling relied on immunoSEQ multiplex PCR, and the TCRdb table lists in-frame clones only, not all of them. The sample includes roughly 220,000 clones, 80% to 90% of them seen just once. The sequencing sample was made of PBMCs or T cells enriched from blood (not recorded which). The receptors come from a woman between 40 and 55 years old with acute COVID-19.

The rearrangement uses TRBV3-1 (or the pseudogene TRBV3-2) and TRBJ2-7; the D is unclear. The CDR3 is 10 residues long. Germline V CDR1 and CDR2: LGHDT, YNNKEL (reference sequence). Trimming shortened V by 6 bases and J by 3 bases, and 3 bases separated the two germline ends. DNA of the CDR3: TGTGCCAGCAGTCGCTACGAGCAGTACTTC. This gives the protein CASSRYEQYF.

The count of this clone is one. The V and J genes are TRBV2 and TRBJ2-1; 11 bases match TRBD2. With V trimmed by 3 bases and J by 9 bases, 4 bases remained unmatched. Germline lookup yields CDR1 SNHLY and CDR2 FYNNEI. The length of the CDR3 is 14 residues. The CDR3 region has the DNA TGTGCCAGCAGTGATCGGCTAGCGGGAGGTGAGCAGTTCTTC. Its protein is CASSDRLAGGEQFF.

This chain uses TRBV6-4 with TRBJ1-5; 7 bases are a match to TRBD1. The CDR3 has 15 amino acids. The germline V gene encodes CDR1 MRHNA and CDR2 SNTAGT. The V gene end was trimmed by 6 bases and the J gene end by 3 bases; junction bases not matched to a gene: 8. In DNA, the CDR3 is TGTGCCAGCAGCACCGACAGGGTCCACAATCAGCCCCAGCATTTT. Protein product: CASSTDRVHNQPQHF.

Only one count was recorded for this clone. This rearrangement joins TRBV11-1 to TRBJ2-5, with 7 positions matching TRBD2. With V trimmed by 5 bases and J by 5 bases, 14 bases remained unmatched. The CDR3 length is 16 residues. Looked up from germline, CDR1 is SGHAT and CDR2 is FQDESV (reference sequence). CDR3 amino acids: CASSRSGLRVMETQYF. The DNA for the CDR3 is TGTGCCAGCAGCCGATCGGGACTAAGAGTAATGGAGACCCAGTACTTC.

This chain uses TRBV15 with TRBJ1-6; 7 bases align to TRBD1. CDR3 length: 14 residues. V shed 8 bases and J 7 bases; nucleotides not matched to a gene: 8. Germline-derived CDR1 and CDR2 are LNHNV and YYDKDF (reference sequence). The CDR3 sequence: CATQGDSRNSPLHF. The CDR3 region has the DNA TGTGCCACCCAAGGGGACAGTCGAAATTCACCCCTCCACTTT.

This chain links TRBV28 with TRBJ2-7; a possible D gene is TRBD2 (6 bases). The CDR3 has 16 residues. Looked up from germline, CDR1 is MDHEN and CDR2 is SYDVKM. The ends were cut back, 3 bases at V and 2 bases at J, with 17 bases in the middle. CDR3 protein: CASSFRPMDYTYEQYF. The DNA of the CDR3 is TGTGCCAGCAGTTTTAGGCCCATGGACTACACCTACGAGCAGTACTTC.

This clone has just a few counts. The V and J genes are TRBV10-1 and TRBJ2-1, with 10 positions matching TRBD2. Germline CDR1 is WNHNN and CDR2 is SYGVQD (reference sequence). This CDR3 has 15 residues. The V segment lost 2 bases and the J segment 2 bases; nucleotides outside the gene matches: 0. CDR3 DNA sequence: TGCGCCAGCAGTGAGACTAGCGGGACCTACAATGAGCAGTTCTTC. It specifies CASSETSGTYNEQFF.